The present entry profiles one T cell receptor (beta chain) with its context. As yet, its antigen is unknown. The record originates from a study of T cell responses to AZD1222 COVID-19 vaccine. On the study more broadly: Combined were second doses at about 4 or about 12 weeks.

Study-level results: Spike-spanning, vaccine-associated CD4 TCRs were dominant at 160-218 and 743-854. Females made up more of the donors, who were largely white British, and clonal diversity may have come out too low. The breadth and depth of Spike-specific TCRs increased once two AZD1222 doses had been given.

The ends were cut back, 5 bases at V and 6 bases at J, with 16 bases in the middle. CDR1 is MDHEN, CDR2 SYDVKM, per germline. The CDR3 length is 14 residues. Some clones are missing from TCRdb's copy, which holds only in-frame ones; the method was immunoSEQ multiplex PCR. The table shows 85,000 to 130,000 clones, with 85% to 90% occurring only once. The chain uses TRBV28 and TRBJ1-1; D ambiguous. Sequences were derived from peripheral blood, sampled on day 0 of AZD1222 vaccination. The receptor was derived from an adult in good health. The DNA for the CDR3 is TGTGCCAGCAGTCATGGACGGAGCTGGGCTGAAGCTTTCTTT. It translates to CASSHGRSWAEAFF.